This T cell receptor beta chain was profiled in a study of T-cell memory formation after mild COVID-19 (dated by TCRdb to about 2021). In the study overall: TCR sequence clusters from the two donors were found to be largely donor specific. In a couple of donors, T-cell clones that expanded and contracted after mild COVID-19 were followed by sequencing TCRalpha and TCRbeta repertoires longitudinally. The cohort was made up of two young adult volunteers, one female and one male, who were previously healthy.

For sequencing, an Illumina NovaSeq 6000 was employed. Using 5'RACE with constant-segment primers, TCRalpha and TCRbeta cDNA libraries were constructed, with sample barcodes and unique molecular identifiers added in the process. RNA was extracted from every sample with Trizol reagent. Libraries were amplified in two PCR steps, with a second sample barcode and Illumina TruSeq adapters added in the second step. The libraries were sequenced on an Illumina NovaSeq using 2 x 150 bp paired-end reads. The paper's processing steps were these. With migec v1.2.7, reads were demultiplexed and then collapsed into UMI-guided consensus sequences. With mixcr v2.1.11, UMI consensuses were aligned to TRA and TRB V and J templates and assembled into clonotypes. Clonotypes were classified as expanded or contracted when called significant by both edgeR and NoisET, with noise models trained on biological replicates. edgeR calls used a false discovery rate-adjusted p below 0.01 and a log2 fold-change threshold of 1. As an exploratory analysis of dynamics, PCA with hierarchical clustering was applied to max-normalized trajectories of the 1000 most abundant clonotypes. The CD4 or CD8 phenotype of responding clones was assigned using the separately sequenced CD4+ and CD8+ repertoires. TCRdb itself trimmed the public reads at Q25 with fastp, ran MiXCR and retained productive beta chains. Duplicate CDR3 protein sequences are folded into a single record with the most common DNA and genes. The V and J calls come from TCRdb's annotation, not from the publication. The sample table holds over 500,000 distinct CDR3 sequences, of which 17% were seen once. The ten largest clonotypes hold about 8.1% of the sample.

A word on this clonotype: Its antigen is not yet known. Within one base of it there is no much larger clone, and no base qualities were kept.

Ficoll-Paque density gradient centrifugation was the method used to isolate PBMCs. Beyond this particular receptor, the publication reports: Contracting CD4+ clones turned up mainly in the CM and EM memory subsets, whereas EMRA was where CD8+ clones were enriched. Only two mild cases were covered by the study, and larger cohorts that include severe cases with pre-infection samples were considered necessary. The detection of some responding clones in pre-infection memory suggests that pre-existing cross-reactive memory T cells joined the SARS-CoV-2 response. Balanced CD4/CD8 phenotypes were observed for clones contracting from day 15 to 85, whereas a bias towards CD4+ was observed for a second wave of clones expanding from day 15 to 37. Whether the second-wave clones peaking on day 37 were SARS-CoV-2 specific was not confirmed.

V and J lose 0 bases and 0 bases, and a span of 10 bases separates them. The CDR3 holds 16 amino acids from the cysteine to the phenylalanine. Only the CDR3 part of the read is kept: 48 bases, read in frame from the first base. From a lookup of the germline V gene, CDR1 and CDR2 are SGHRS and YFSETQ. The clonotype was recovered from an adult woman who had mild COVID-19 (a few samples of this study predate the infection). The sample titles of this study are shuffled in the database, so cell type and time point are left out; the donor was told from shared clones. Here the chain combines TRBV5-1 and TRBJ2-1, with the D segment identity uncertain. The sequencing sample was made of PBMCs or a T cell subset sorted from them (not recorded which). The DNA is TGCGCCAGCAGCTTGGTATCCGGGTTCTCCTACAATGAGCAGTTCTTC. The encoded protein is CASSLVSGFSYNEQFF.